Below, 27 T cell receptor beta chains from the same sample are listed, as sequenced in a study of control samples from healthy donors and cancer patients. Clones were sequenced by immunoSEQ multiplex PCR, and TCRdb holds only the in-frame ones, with some missing. The sample shows 90,000 or so clones, about 88% of them seen only once. Sequenced material: blood. These receptors were collected from a woman in her seventies in good health.

This chain connects TRBV7-2 to TRBJ1-5; D gene unclear. Germline V gene data show CDR1 as SGHTA and CDR2 as FQGNSA. V shed 5 bases and J shed 2 bases, with 13 bases lying between them. This CDR3 has 15 residues. In nucleotides, the CDR3 is TGTGCCAGCAGCATAGGTGGTTGGGGCAATCAGCCCCAGCATTTT. It encodes CASSIGGWGNQPQHF.

This chain connects TRBV6-6 to TRBJ1-1; D remains unclear. Germline CDR1 reads MNHNY; CDR2 reads SVGAGI (reference sequence). The CDR3 runs to 15 residues. With 5 bases removed from V and 1 base from J, the gap between germline ends came to 14 bases. CDR3 coding DNA: TGTGCCAGCAGTAACGTGGGCCAGCAGAACACTGAAGCTTTCTTT. Its protein product is CASSNVGQQNTEAFF.

V gene TRBV19 combines with J gene TRBJ2-3; TRBD2 might be the D (7 bases). Germline-derived CDR1 and CDR2 are LNHDA and SQIVND (reference sequence). V was pared by 3 bases and J by 3 bases, with 13 bases between. The length of the CDR3 is 15 residues. CDR3 DNA sequence: TGTGCCAGTAGTATGTGGGGGGGGCGGACAGATACGCAGTATTTT. Translated, it gives CASSMWGGRTDTQYF. The complete variable domain, with remaining parts taken from reference TRBV19 and TRBJ2-3, reads DGGITQSPKYLFRKEGQNVTLSCEQNLNHDAMYWYRQDPGQGLRLIYYSQIVNDFQKGDIAEGYSVSREKKESFPLTVTSAQKNPTAFYLCASSMWGGRTDTQYFGPGTRLTVL.

The genes are TRBV4-3 and TRBJ1-5; the D is unclear. V was clipped by 0 bases and J by 9 bases, with 9 bases between them. The CDR3 is 13 residues long. CDR1 LGHNA and CDR2 YSLEER come from the germline V gene. CDR3 DNA sequence: TGCGCCAGCAGCCAAGATGACGGTAGGCCCCAGCATTTT. This translates into CASSQDDGRPQHF.

This chain joins TRBV6-2 or TRBV6-3 and TRBJ1-5; the match to TRBD1 covers 8 bases. V trimming: 0 bases; J trimming: 9 bases; junction bases outside the gene matches: 4. The CDR3 sequence is 14 residues long. The germline V gene encodes CDR1 MNHEY and CDR2 SVGEGT. The CDR3 DNA sequence: TGTGCCAGCAGTTACTCTGCAGGGGGCTTGCCCCAGCATTTT. Translating gives CASSYSAGGLPQHF.

The genes are TRBV5-1 and TRBJ2-1; 13 positions match TRBD2. The V and J ends lost 0 bases and 7 bases, in that order; junction bases with no gene match: 10. The CDR3 is 18 amino acids. Germline CDR1 and CDR2: SGHRS and YFSETQ. The CDR3 DNA sequence: TGCGCCAGCAGCTTGGATTCGGGACTAGCGGGACCCCTAAATGAGCAGTTCTTC. This gives the protein CASSLDSGLAGPLNEQFF.

This clone showed up just once. V is TRBV5-1 and J is TRBJ1-1, with 7 nucleotides matching TRBD1. The CDR3 is 13 amino acids. The ends lost 1 base at V and 10 bases at J; junction bases unmatched: 7. Germline CDR1 reads SGHRS; CDR2 reads YFSETQ. CDR3 residues: CASSLPTEGAAFF. The CDR3, as DNA: TGCGCCAGCAGCTTGCCGACCGAGGGGGCAGCTTTCTTT.

The chain has TRBV7-2 and TRBJ2-7; no firm D call. The CDR3 consists of 13 residues. Germline values: CDR1 SGHTA, CDR2 FQGNSA. Trimming took off 3 bases at V and 0 bases at J, with 6 bases between the two ends. In nucleotides, the CDR3 is TGTGCCAGCAGCTTGGAAAGCTCCTACGAGCAGTACTTC. Protein product: CASSLESSYEQYF. Using reference TRBV7-2 and TRBJ2-7 for the parts outside the CDR3, the full variable domain is GAGVSQSPSNKVTEKGKDVELRCDPISGHTALYWYRQSLGQGLEFLIYFQGNSAPDKSGLPSDRFSAERTGGSVSTLTIQRTQQEDSAVYLCASSLESSYEQYFGPGTRLTVT.

The genes are TRBV5-1 and TRBJ1-3, with 8 bases aligning to TRBD1. The trim removed 2 bases at V and 3 bases at J, leaving 4 bases unmatched. Looked up from germline, CDR1 is SGHRS and CDR2 is YFSETQ. The CDR3 totals 15 residues. This chain's CDR3 is CASSLQGGVGNTIYF. CDR3 nucleotide sequence: TGCGCCAGCAGCTTACAGGGGGGCGTTGGAAACACCATATATTTT.

The V gene is TRBV29-1, the J gene TRBJ1-2, with 7 bases identical to TRBD1. Germline CDR1 reads SQVTM; CDR2 reads ANQGSEA. The length of the CDR3 is 11 residues. This CDR3 reads CSVEGAGGYTF. In DNA, the CDR3 is TGCAGTGTGGAGGGGGCCGGTGGCTACACCTTC.

The chain is built from TRBV7-2 and TRBJ1-2; unclear D gene. Germline CDR1 and CDR2: SGHTA and FQGNSA. V lost 1 base and J lost 4, with 7 bases in between. The CDR3 extends over 13 amino acids. Here the CDR3 DNA reads TGTGCCAGCAGCTTAGTTTTCGGCTATGGCTACACCTTC. It specifies CASSLVFGYGYTF.

The chain uses TRBV7-6 and TRBJ1-2; unclear D gene. Germline V lookup: CDR1 SGHVS, CDR2 FNYEAQ. The CDR3 runs 14 residues. V dropped 1 base and J dropped 2 bases, with 8 bases sitting between them. For the CDR3, the DNA is TGTGCCAGCAGCTTAGGACACCTCAACTATGGCTACACCTTC. Translating gives CASSLGHLNYGYTF. The full variable domain, rest sourced from reference TRBV7-6 and TRBJ1-2, is GAGVSQSPRYKVTKRGQDVALRCDPISGHVSLYWYRQALGQGPEFLTYFNYEAQQDKSGLPNDRFSAERPEGSISTLTIQRTEQRDSAMYRCASSLGHLNYGYTFGSGTRLTVV.

The chain uses TRBV27 and TRBJ1-1; D is unresolved. Germline CDR1 MNHEY, CDR2 SMNVEV (reference sequence). The CDR3 is 16 amino acids. The V end lost 2 bases, the J end lost 0 bases, and 13 bases lay between the germline ends. The CDR3, as DNA: TGTGCCAGCAGTTTAGGCTTAACCCGGTTGAACACTGAAGCTTTCTTT. It yields the protein CASSLGLTRLNTEAFF.

The chain joins TRBV7-2 to TRBJ1-6; 8 positions agree with TRBD1. V dropped 6 bases and J dropped 2; count of bases not matched to a gene: 6. This CDR3 is 16 amino acids long. Germline CDR1 reads SGHTA; CDR2 reads FQGNSA. The CDR3 DNA reads as TGTGCCAGCAGTCAGACAGGGGTAACCTATAATTCACCCCTCCACTTT. Translating gives CASSQTGVTYNSPLHF.

The chain uses TRBV6-6 and TRBJ2-3, with TRBD2 as a possible D gene (6 bases). Deletions cut 6 bases from V and 8 bases from J, with 21 bases between. The V gene's germline CDR1 is MNHNY and CDR2 SVGAGI (reference sequence). CDR3 length equals 15 residues. The CDR3, as DNA: TGTGCCAGCAGCATTATGGAGGGACCGACCCTTACGCAGTATTTT. Translation: CASSIMEGPTLTQYF.

This clone appeared once. The V gene is TRBV29-1, the J gene TRBJ2-1; 9 bases align to TRBD2. The CDR3 runs to 15 residues. Germline V CDR1 and CDR2: SQVTM, ANQGSEA. J lost 3 bases, V lost 2 bases, and 5 bases had no gene match. As DNA, the CDR3 is TGCAGCGTTGAACAGCGGGGGGCCCGCTACAATGAGCAGTTCTTC. It specifies CSVEQRGARYNEQFF.

The V and J genes are TRBV9 and TRBJ2-1; 10 bases agree with TRBD1. Germline V gene data show CDR1 as SGDLS and CDR2 as YYNGEE. J was trimmed by 6 bases and V by 2 bases; bases with no gene match: 5. CDR3 length equals 15 residues. In DNA, the CDR3 is TGTGCCAGCAGCGTTGGACAGGGGGAAGGCAATGAGCAGTTCTTC. Translating it yields CASSVGQGEGNEQFF.

The V and J genes are TRBV27 and TRBJ2-3; perhaps TRBD2 as D (6 bases). V was clipped by 5 bases and J by 0 bases, with 12 bases between them. There are 15 residues in the CDR3. CDR1 and CDR2 (germline): MNHEY, SMNVEV (reference sequence). The CDR3 loop is CASSLTGTSTDTQYF. The CDR3, as DNA: TGTGCCAGCAGTCTAACGGGGACTAGCACAGATACGCAGTATTTT.

This chain uses TRBV10-3 with TRBJ1-2, with D possibly TRBD1 on 5 matching bases. Germline CDR1 and CDR2: ENHRY and SYGVKD. This CDR3 region has 14 residues. V lost 6 bases and J 4 bases, leaving 15 bases between the germline ends. The CDR3 region has the DNA TGTGCCATCAGCCATGAGCCAGGGACCTATGGCTACACCTTC. It codes for CAISHEPGTYGYTF.

This clone has only one observation. The rearrangement joins TRBV3-1 (or the pseudogene TRBV3-2) to TRBJ1-1; D not certain. Trimming pared 0 bases from V and 1 base from J, leaving 9 bases between. Germline assignment: CDR1 LGHDT and CDR2 YNNKEL (reference sequence). The CDR3 is 15 amino acids. The CDR3 DNA reads TGTGCCAGCAGCCAAGACCGGACCCAGAACACTGAAGCTTTCTTT. Translating gives CASSQDRTQNTEAFF.

The chain has TRBV4-3 and TRBJ1-2; D ambiguous. V lost 0 bases and J lost 4, with 3 bases in between. Germline V gene lookup returns CDR1 LGHNA and CDR2 YSLEER. The CDR3 runs to 12 residues. Here the CDR3 reads CASSQDGYGYTF. The CDR3 DNA sequence: TGCGCCAGCAGCCAAGACGGCTATGGCTACACCTTC.

The chain joins TRBV5-4 to TRBJ1-1; D is unresolved. The CDR3 sequence is 12 residues long. V was trimmed by 4 bases and J by 1 base, leaving 5 bases between them. The germline gives CDR1 SGHNT, CDR2 YYREEE (reference sequence). This CDR3 is CASSQENTEAFF. CDR3 nucleotide sequence: TGTGCCAGCAGCCAAGAGAACACTGAAGCTTTCTTT.

The chain has TRBV30 and TRBJ2-1, with D maybe TRBD2 (5 bases). CDR3 length equals 13 residues. The germline V gene has CDR1 GTSNPN and CDR2 SVGIG (reference sequence). The V end was cut by 2 bases, the J end by 10 bases, with 15 bases between. The CDR3 coding sequence is TGTGCCTGGAGTACCGGACTGGGCGCGGAGCAGTTCTTC. Translating gives CAWSTGLGAEQFF.

This clone showed up just a few times. This sequence joins TRBV6-2 or TRBV6-3 and TRBJ2-7; D is uncertain. Germline V gene lookup returns CDR1 MNHEY and CDR2 SVGEGT. The CDR3 loop spans 12 amino acids. V lost 2 bases and J 6 bases, leaving 8 bases between the germline ends. The chain's CDR3 is CASSYGLPEQYF. The CDR3 nucleotides read TGTGCCAGCAGTTACGGGCTCCCCGAGCAGTACTTC.

The chain carries TRBV5-4 and TRBJ2-1; D not resolved. CDR1 is SGHNT, CDR2 YYREEE, per germline (reference sequence). The CDR3 has 16 residues. Trimming pared 0 bases from V and 0 bases from J, leaving 10 bases between. The CDR3 region is CASSLAGGLSYNEQFF. CDR3 in DNA: TGTGCCAGCAGCTTGGCCGGCGGTCTCTCCTACAATGAGCAGTTCTTC.

The chain couples TRBV19 to TRBJ1-2; D is unclear. Trimming removed 11 bases from V and 2 bases from J, with 9 bases in between. The germline CDR1 and CDR2 sequences are LNHDA and SQIVND (reference sequence). This CDR3 has 11 residues. The CDR3 DNA reads as TGTGCCGTCGGCTCCAACTATGGCTACACCTTC. It specifies CAVGSNYGYTF.

The rearrangement uses TRBV4-3 and TRBJ2-3, with TRBD2 matching over 11 bases. Germline assignment: CDR1 LGHNA and CDR2 YSLEER. The CDR3 consists of 15 residues. The J segment lost 7 bases and the V segment lost 3 bases, leaving 6 bases of the junction unmatched. The CDR3 DNA reads as TGCGCCAGCAGCCAGGTTAGCGGGAGGGCCAATACGCAGTATTTT. As protein: CASSQVSGRANTQYF.